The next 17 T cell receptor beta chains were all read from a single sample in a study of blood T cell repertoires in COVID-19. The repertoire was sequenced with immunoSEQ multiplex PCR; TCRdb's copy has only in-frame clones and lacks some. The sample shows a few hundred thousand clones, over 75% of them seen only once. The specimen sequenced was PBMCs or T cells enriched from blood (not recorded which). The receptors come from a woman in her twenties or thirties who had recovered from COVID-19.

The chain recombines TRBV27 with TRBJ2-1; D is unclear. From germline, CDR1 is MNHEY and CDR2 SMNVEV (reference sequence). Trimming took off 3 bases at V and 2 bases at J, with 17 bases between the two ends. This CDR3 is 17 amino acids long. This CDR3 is CASSLGRQVFPYNEQFF. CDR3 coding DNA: TGTGCCAGCAGTTTGGGCAGGCAAGTCTTCCCCTACAATGAGCAGTTCTTC.

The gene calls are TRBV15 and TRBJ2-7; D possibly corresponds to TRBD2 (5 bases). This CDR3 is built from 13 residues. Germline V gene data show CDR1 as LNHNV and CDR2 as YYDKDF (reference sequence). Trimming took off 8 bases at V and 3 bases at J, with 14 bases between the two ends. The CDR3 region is CATRGRENYEQYF. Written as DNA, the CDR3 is TGTGCCACCCGGGGAAGGGAAAACTACGAGCAGTACTTC.

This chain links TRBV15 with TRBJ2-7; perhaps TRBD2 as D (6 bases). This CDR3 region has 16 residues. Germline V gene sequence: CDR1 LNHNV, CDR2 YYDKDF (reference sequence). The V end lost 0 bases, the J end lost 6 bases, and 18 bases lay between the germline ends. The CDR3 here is CATSREMAGREGEQYF. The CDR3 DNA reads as TGTGCCACCAGCAGAGAAATGGCGGGAAGAGAGGGCGAGCAGTACTTC.

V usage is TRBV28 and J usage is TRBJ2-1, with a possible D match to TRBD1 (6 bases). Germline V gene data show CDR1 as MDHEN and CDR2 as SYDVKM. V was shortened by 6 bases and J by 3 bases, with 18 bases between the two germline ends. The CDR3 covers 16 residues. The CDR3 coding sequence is TGTGCCAGCAGGACCGTACAGGGAACTAACTACAATGAGCAGTTCTTC. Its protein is CASRTVQGTNYNEQFF.

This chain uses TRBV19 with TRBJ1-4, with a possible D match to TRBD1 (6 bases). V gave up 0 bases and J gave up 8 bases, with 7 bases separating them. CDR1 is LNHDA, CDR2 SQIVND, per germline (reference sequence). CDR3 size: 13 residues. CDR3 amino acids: CASSIDRGEKLFF. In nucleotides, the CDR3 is TGTGCCAGTAGTATAGACAGGGGCGAAAAACTGTTTTTT.

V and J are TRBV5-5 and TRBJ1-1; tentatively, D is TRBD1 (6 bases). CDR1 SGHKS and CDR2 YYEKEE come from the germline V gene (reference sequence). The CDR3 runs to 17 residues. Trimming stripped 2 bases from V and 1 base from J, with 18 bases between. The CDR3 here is CASSLRIRYRENTEAFF. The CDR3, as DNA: TGTGCCAGCAGCTTACGGATACGGTACAGGGAGAACACTGAAGCTTTCTTT. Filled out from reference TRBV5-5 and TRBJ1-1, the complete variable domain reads DAGVTQSPTHLIKTRGQQVTLRCSPISGHKSVSWYQQVLGQGPQFIFQYYEKEERGRGNFPDRFSARQFPNYSSELNVNALLLGDSALYLCASSLRIRYRENTEAFFGQGTRLTVV.

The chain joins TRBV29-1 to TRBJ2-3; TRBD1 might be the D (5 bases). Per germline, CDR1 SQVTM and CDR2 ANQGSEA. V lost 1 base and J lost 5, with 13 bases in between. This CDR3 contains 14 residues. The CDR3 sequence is CSVEGAGPGDTQYF. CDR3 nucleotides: TGCAGCGTTGAAGGGGCAGGGCCTGGAGATACGCAGTATTTT.

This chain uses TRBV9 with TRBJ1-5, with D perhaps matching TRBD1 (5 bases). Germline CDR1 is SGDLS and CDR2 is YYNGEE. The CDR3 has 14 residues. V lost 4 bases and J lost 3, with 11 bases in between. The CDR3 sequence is CASSRDSSNQPQHF. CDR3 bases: TGTGCCAGCAGCCGAGACAGTTCCAATCAGCCCCAGCATTTT.

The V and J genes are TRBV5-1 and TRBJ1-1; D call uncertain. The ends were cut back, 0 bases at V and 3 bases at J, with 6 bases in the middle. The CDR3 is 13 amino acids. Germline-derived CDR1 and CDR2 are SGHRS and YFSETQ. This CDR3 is CASSLDSYTEAFF. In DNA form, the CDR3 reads TGCGCCAGCAGCTTGGACAGCTACACTGAAGCTTTCTTT. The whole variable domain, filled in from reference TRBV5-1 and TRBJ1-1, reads KAGVTQTPRYLIKTRGQQVTLSCSPISGHRSVSWYQQTPGQGLQFLFEYFSETQRNKGNFPGRFSGRQFSNSRSEMNVSTLELGDSALYLCASSLDSYTEAFFGQGTRLTVV.

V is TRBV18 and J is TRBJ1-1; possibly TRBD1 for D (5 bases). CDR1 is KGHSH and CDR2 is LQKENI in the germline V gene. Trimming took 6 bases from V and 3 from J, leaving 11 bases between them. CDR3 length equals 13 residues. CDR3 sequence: CASSKGRDTEAFF. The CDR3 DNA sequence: TGTGCCAGCTCCAAGGGGCGCGACACTGAAGCTTTCTTT.

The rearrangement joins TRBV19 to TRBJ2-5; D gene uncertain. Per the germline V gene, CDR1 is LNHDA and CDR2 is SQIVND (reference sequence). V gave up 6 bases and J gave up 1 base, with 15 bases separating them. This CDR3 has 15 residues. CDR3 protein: CASSLPNSLQETQYF. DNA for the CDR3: TGTGCCAGTAGCCTCCCCAACAGTCTCCAAGAGACCCAGTACTTC.

As DNA, the CDR3 is TGTGCCAGTAGTCCTCCCGCGAGTTACAATCAGCCCCAGCATTTT. It yields the protein CASSPPASYNQPQHF. The rearrangement uses TRBV19 and TRBJ1-5; D is unclear. V lost 5 bases and J 3 bases, leaving 14 bases between the germline ends. CDR3 length: 15 amino acids. Germline V lookup: CDR1 LNHDA, CDR2 SQIVND (reference sequence).

The CDR3, as DNA: TGTGCCAGCAGCCGAGCGGAAAGCTACACCTTC. Translating it yields CASSRAESYTF. This chain joins TRBV7-9 and TRBJ1-2; D remains unclear. The CDR3 runs to 11 residues. Germline-derived CDR1 and CDR2 are SEHNR and FQNEAQ (reference sequence). The V gene lost 5 bases and the J gene lost 9 bases, with 10 bases spanning the gap.

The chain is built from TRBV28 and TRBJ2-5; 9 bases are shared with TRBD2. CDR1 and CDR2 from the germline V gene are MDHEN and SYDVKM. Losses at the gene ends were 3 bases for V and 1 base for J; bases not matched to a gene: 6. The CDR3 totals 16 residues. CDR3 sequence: CASSFASGGRQETQYF. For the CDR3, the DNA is TGTGCCAGCAGTTTTGCCAGCGGGGGGCGCCAAGAGACCCAGTACTTC. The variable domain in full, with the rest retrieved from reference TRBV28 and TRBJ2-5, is DVKVTQSSRYLVKRTGEKVFLECVQDMDHENMFWYRQDPGLGLRLIYFSYDVKMKEKGDIPEGYSVSREKKERFSLILESASTNQTSMYLCASSFASGGRQETQYFGPGTRLLVL.

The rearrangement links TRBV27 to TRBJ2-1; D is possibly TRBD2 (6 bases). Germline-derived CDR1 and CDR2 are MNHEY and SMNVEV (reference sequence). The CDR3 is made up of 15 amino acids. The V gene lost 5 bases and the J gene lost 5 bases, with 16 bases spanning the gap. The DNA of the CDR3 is TGTGCCAGCAGTCAGCCGGGACTGGGACACAATGAGCAGTTCTTC. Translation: CASSQPGLGHNEQFF.

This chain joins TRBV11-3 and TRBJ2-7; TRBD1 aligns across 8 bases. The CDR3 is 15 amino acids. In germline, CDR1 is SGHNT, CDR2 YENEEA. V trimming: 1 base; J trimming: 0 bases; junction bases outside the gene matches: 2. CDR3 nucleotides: TGTGCCAGCAGCTTAGGGACAGGGCTCTCCTACGAGCAGTACTTC. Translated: CASSLGTGLSYEQYF.

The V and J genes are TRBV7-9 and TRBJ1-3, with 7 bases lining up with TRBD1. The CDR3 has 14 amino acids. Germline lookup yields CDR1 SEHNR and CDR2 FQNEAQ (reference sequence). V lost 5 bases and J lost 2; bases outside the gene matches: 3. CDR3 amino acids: CASSAGQAGNTIYF. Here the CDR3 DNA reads TGTGCCAGCAGCGCAGGACAGGCTGGAAACACCATATATTTT.